The subject of this entry is one T cell receptor (beta chain). The antigen is not known. Measured with immunoSEQ multiplex PCR; TCRdb has only the in-frame clones, and not every one. This table holds about 140,000 clones, roughly 92% found once. The sample comes from a study of T cell responses to AZD1222 COVID-19 vaccine. Study-wide results and caveats: Possibly, clonal diversity was underestimated; donors were largely white British and included more females. Researchers took repertoire samples only after the peak T cell response had come. Regions 160-218 and 743-854 held dominance among vaccine-associated CD4 TCRs, which spanned spike. Epitopes outside B.1.351 and B.1.1.7 mutated regions reportedly drew nearly half of spike TCRs.

The CDR3 runs 14 residues. V was clipped by 3 bases and J by 0 bases, with 7 bases between them. The germline CDR1 and CDR2 sequences are LNHDA and SQIVND (reference sequence). The origin of this receptor is an adult in good health. This chain links TRBV19 with TRBJ2-3; D not resolved. The material was peripheral blood, obtained on day 0 of AZD1222 vaccination. The CDR3 DNA follows: TGTGCCAGTAGTATTAGGTCTAGCACAGATACGCAGTATTTT. Protein product: CASSIRSSTDTQYF. The full variable domain, with the rest looked up from reference TRBV19 and TRBJ2-3, is DGGITQSPKYLFRKEGQNVTLSCEQNLNHDAMYWYRQDPGQGLRLIYYSQIVNDFQKGDIAEGYSVSREKKESFPLTVTSAQKNPTAFYLCASSIRSSTDTQYFGPGTRLTVL.